The entry that follows covers one T cell receptor beta chain sequence. Germline assignment: CDR1 SEHNR and CDR2 FQNEAQ (reference sequence). The CDR3 runs to 12 residues. V shed 3 bases and J shed 3 bases, with 6 bases lying between them. The source of the sample is a study of T cell changes during pregnancy in multiple sclerosis. The method was immunoSEQ multiplex PCR; TCRdb's version includes in-frame clones alone and lacks a portion of them. The sample gives tens of thousands of clones, more than 85% of which show up once; 13% is in the top ten. V usage is TRBV7-9 and J usage is TRBJ2-7, with D unresolved. The source material was CD8+ T cells from peripheral blood mononuclear cells, sampled in the first trimester of pregnancy. The sequence was collected from a female donor with multiple sclerosis, enrolled in a pregnancy study. The CDR3 protein is CASSFVRYEQYF. The CDR3, as DNA: TGTGCCAGCAGCTTCGTTCGCTACGAGCAGTACTTC.